This record concerns one T cell receptor beta chain sequence. Its target is not known. V lost 5 bases and J lost 1; bases outside the gene matches: 4. Germline-derived CDR1 and CDR2 are SGHTA and FQGTGA. CDR3 length equals 14 residues. The sample comes from a study of cytomegalovirus exposure and HLA in healthy donors. Across the whole study: The Caucasian-associated ancestry cluster held around 81% of more than 350 genotyped donors.

Primers: 60 Vbeta forward and 13 Jbeta reverse. Per the study methods: Later, 65 million to 85 million unique TCR beta chains were counted in an analysis, and some 10 million of them were shared. Profiled with immunoSEQ multiplex PCR; TCRdb holds only in-frame clones, not every one. V and J calls plus clone size are reproduced from that table; the DNA served to infer D and trimming. The table has about 170,000 clones, approximately 80% seen once; the top ten hold about 5%. Overall study results and limits: Analysis was performed later, and it showed HLA-associated TCR beta chains to be more clonally expanded than equally common others.

The sequencing sample was made of PBMCs. The origin of this receptor is a woman in her 50s in good health and CMV-seropositive. J is TRBJ1-1 and V is TRBV7-3; TRBD1 agrees at 7 bases. CDR3 region: CASSRGQANTEAFF. The CDR3 DNA is TGTGCCAGCAGCCGCGGACAGGCGAACACTGAAGCTTTCTTT.